This TCR beta chain was profiled in a study of cytomegalovirus exposure and HLA in healthy donors. The CDR3 loop spans 14 amino acids. Germline V gene sequence: CDR1 MGHDK, CDR2 SYGVNS. The junction had 4 bases not matched to a gene; V was cut back by 2 bases and J by 5 bases. As for this clone: Antigen unknown.

The study, taken as a whole, reports: An analysis done earlier found most TCR beta V segments productive about 87% or about 30% of the time. The authors enumerated some 170 TCR beta chains as linked to cytomegalovirus.

PCR employed 60 Vbeta and 13 Jbeta primers. Sequencing used immunoSEQ multiplex PCR; TCRdb keeps in-frame clones, though not all of them. The table has around 110,000 clones, roughly 80% seen once; the top ten hold over 2%. The chain links TRBV25-1 to TRBJ1-1; 8 bases fit TRBD1. The TCR originated in a young man in good health and CMV-seronegative. The sample was PBMCs. For the CDR3, the DNA is TGTGCCAGCAGTGAACAGGGGGCAGTAACTGAAGCTTTCTTT. Translated: CASSEQGAVTEAFF.